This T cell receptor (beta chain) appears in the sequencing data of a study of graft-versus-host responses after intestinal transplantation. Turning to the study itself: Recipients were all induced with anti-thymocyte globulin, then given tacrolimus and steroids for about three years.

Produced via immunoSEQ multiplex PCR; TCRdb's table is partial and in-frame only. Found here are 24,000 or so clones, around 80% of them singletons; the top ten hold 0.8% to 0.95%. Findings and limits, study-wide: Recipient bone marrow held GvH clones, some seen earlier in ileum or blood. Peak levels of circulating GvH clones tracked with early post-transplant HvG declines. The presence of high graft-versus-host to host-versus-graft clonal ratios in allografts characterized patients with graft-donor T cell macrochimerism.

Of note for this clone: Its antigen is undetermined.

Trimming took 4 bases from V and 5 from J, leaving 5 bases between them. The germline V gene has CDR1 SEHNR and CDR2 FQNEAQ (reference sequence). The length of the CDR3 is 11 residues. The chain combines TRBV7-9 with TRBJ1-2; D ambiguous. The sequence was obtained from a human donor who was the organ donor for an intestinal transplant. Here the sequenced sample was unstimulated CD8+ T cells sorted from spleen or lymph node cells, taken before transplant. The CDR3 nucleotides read TGTGCCAGCAGCTCCGGTTATGGCTACACCTTC. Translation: CASSSGYGYTF.